The text below deals with one T cell receptor (beta chain). This CDR3 spans 13 amino acids. V shed 6 bases and J 4 bases; nucleotides not matched to a gene: 4. CDR1 and CDR2 from the germline V gene are SGHTA and FQGNSA. The sample is drawn from a study of blood T cell repertoires in COVID-19. About the study: Collection of acute and convalescent COVID-19 samples took place in the United States, Italy and Spain.

In the original workflow: The assay estimated nucleated cells by amplifying reference gene primers. The data were produced by immunoSEQ multiplex PCR, yet TCRdb's version contains in-frame clones alone and is incomplete. For V, J and clone size, that table is used; D and trimming come from the DNA. The sample includes 200,000 to 300,000 clones, 88% seen only once; the top ten take 2% to 2.5%. Participant age was roughly 18 to 100 years, and participants resided in 20 to 30 US areas. Participants' own reports of clinical history determined their cohort assignment. Sequencing was carried out using PBMCs or T cells enriched from blood (not recorded which). The source of this sequence is a middle-aged woman with acute COVID-19. The chain links TRBV7-2 to TRBJ1-2, with TRBD1 matching over 8 bases. The CDR3 sequence is CASRPGTGYGYTF. CDR3 in DNA: TGTGCCAGCAGACCCGGGACAGGCTATGGCTACACCTTC.